Shown below are 15 T cell receptor beta chains from a single sample sequenced in a study of tumour-infiltrating T cells in Burkitt lymphoma. Sequencing used immunoSEQ multiplex PCR; TCRdb keeps in-frame clones, though not all of them. The sample shows some 13,000 clones, 65% to 90% of them seen only once. The sequenced material came from tumor tissue. Receptor source: a human donor with diffuse large B-cell lymphoma.

This chain connects TRBV5-6 to TRBJ2-7; D gene unclear. Germline V lookup: CDR1 SGHDT, CDR2 YYEEEE. Trimming left V 5 bases short and J 7 bases short, with 13 bases between. The CDR3 loop spans 12 amino acids. The DNA of the CDR3 is TGTGCCAGCAGTTCCGTAACCCCGGAGCAGTACTTC. It yields the protein CASSSVTPEQYF.

The chain is built from TRBV5-4 and TRBJ2-2, with D possibly matching TRBD1 (5 bases). The germline V gene encodes CDR1 SGHNT and CDR2 YYREEE (reference sequence). Deletions cut 4 bases from V and 4 bases from J, with 11 bases between. The CDR3 sequence is 14 residues long. As DNA, the CDR3 is TGTGCCAGCAGCCCGCGCCAGGGCACCGGGGAGCTGTTTTTT. It codes for CASSPRQGTGELFF.

This clone showed up just a few times. The J gene is TRBJ1-2, the V gene TRBV7-9; 7 nucleotides agree with TRBD1. The germline CDR1 and CDR2 sequences are SEHNR and FQNEAQ (reference sequence). The CDR3 sequence is 13 residues long. With 1 base clipped from V and 6 bases from J, the junction kept 2 bases outside the gene matches. The chain's CDR3 is CASSLEGANGYTF. The CDR3 DNA sequence: TGTGCCAGCAGCTTAGAGGGGGCGAATGGCTACACCTTC.

This clone has only one observation. The germline gene is not matched at one end of the junction; a read error may be the cause. V is TRBV5-4 and J is TRBJ2-7; no clear D. CDR3 length: 12 amino acids. CDR1 is SGHNT and CDR2 is YYREEE in the germline V gene (reference sequence). The CDR3 here is CASSLEAYEQYF. CDR3 bases: TGTGCCAGCAGCTTGGAAGCTTACGAGCAATACTTC.

The gene calls are TRBV5-6 and TRBJ2-7, with 9 bases that match TRBD1. From germline, CDR1 is SGHDT and CDR2 YYEEEE. V trimming: 0 bases; J trimming: 4 bases; junction bases outside the gene matches: 5. This CDR3 is 15 amino acids long. The CDR3 is CASSLVGDRAYEQYF. CDR3 nucleotide sequence: TGTGCCAGCAGCTTGGTGGGGGACAGGGCGTACGAGCAGTACTTC.

The rearrangement joins TRBV7-8 to TRBJ2-3; TRBD2 aligns across 14 bases. The CDR3 extends over 15 amino acids. CDR1 and CDR2 (germline): SGHVS, FQNEAQ. V trimming: 4 bases; J trimming: 6 bases; junction bases outside the gene matches: 3. The DNA for the CDR3 is TGTGCCAGCAGCTGGGGACTAGCGGGAGTTGATACGCAGTATTTT. As protein: CASSWGLAGVDTQYF.

The chain recombines TRBV25-1 with TRBJ2-2; D unresolved. With 2 bases removed from V and 1 base from J, the gap between germline ends came to 5 bases. The CDR3 extends over 14 amino acids. Germline lookup yields CDR1 MGHDK and CDR2 SYGVNS. The CDR3 spells CASSETLNTGELFF. DNA for the CDR3: TGTGCCAGCAGTGAAACCCTGAACACCGGGGAGCTGTTTTTT.

As regards this clone: At one boundary the junction diverges from the germline segment, which might be a read error. The V call is TRBV7-7, the J call TRBJ2-1, with D hard to call. The V gene's germline CDR1 is SSHAT and CDR2 FNYEAQ (reference sequence). This CDR3 is built from 13 residues. As DNA, the CDR3 is TGTGCTAGCAGCTTAGGAGATTACAATGAGCAGTTCTTC. It translates to CASSLGDYNEQFF.

The chain couples TRBV7-2 to TRBJ2-7; possibly TRBD2 for D (6 bases). This CDR3 spans 15 amino acids. Trimming cost V 5 bases and J 0 bases, with 14 bases left between them. CDR1 and CDR2 (germline): SGHTA, FQGNSA. This chain's CDR3 is CASSIDTSSSYEQYF. The CDR3 DNA follows: TGTGCCAGCAGCATCGACACTAGCTCCTCCTACGAGCAGTACTTC.

The CDR3 sequence: CASSQETGGSYGYTF. The CDR3 bases are TGCGCCAGCAGCCAAGAGACAGGGGGCTCCTATGGCTACACCTTC. The rearrangement uses TRBV4-3 and TRBJ1-2; TRBD1 aligns across 10 bases. The CDR3 is 15 amino acids. With V trimmed by 0 bases and J by 4 bases, 2 bases remained unmatched. Germline CDR1 is LGHNA and CDR2 is YSLEER.

The J gene is TRBJ1-2, the V gene TRBV28; 8 bases align to TRBD1. This CDR3 has 15 amino acids. Trimming removed 4 bases from V and 8 bases from J; junction bases left unmatched: 12. CDR1 is MDHEN, CDR2 SYDVKM, per germline. CDR3 nucleotides: TGTGCCAGCAGTTCCCCCGGGACAGGTCCCTTGGGCTACACCTTC. Its protein product is CASSSPGTGPLGYTF.

This clone was seen just once. The chain couples TRBV6-5 to TRBJ1-2; no clear D. CDR3 size: 13 residues. V lost 2 bases to trimming and J lost 2 bases, with 6 bases between them. Germline V gene lookup returns CDR1 MNHEY and CDR2 SVGAGI. The CDR3 DNA reads TGTGCCAGCAGTTACGCAGAGAACTATGGCTACACCTTC. Translating gives CASSYAENYGYTF.

V is TRBV18 and J is TRBJ1-2, with a tentative D call TRBD1 (6 bases). V shed 3 bases and J shed 5 bases, with 16 bases lying between them. Germline assignment: CDR1 KGHSH and CDR2 LQKENI. This CDR3 is built from 15 residues. The CDR3 protein is CASSPTGQGQYGYTF. The CDR3 coding sequence is TGTGCCAGCTCACCTACAGGGCAGGGTCAATATGGCTACACCTTC.

V is TRBV7-9 and J is TRBJ2-7; possibly TRBD2 for D (5 bases). From germline, CDR1 is SEHNR and CDR2 FQNEAQ (reference sequence). The CDR3 runs to 15 residues. V dropped 4 bases and J dropped 3 bases, with 16 bases sitting between them. This chain's CDR3 is CASSSEGVEIYEQYF. Written as DNA, the CDR3 is TGTGCCAGCAGCTCAGAGGGAGTGGAGATCTACGAGCAGTACTTC.

This chain uses TRBV9 with TRBJ2-2; no definite D call. Trimming cost V 7 bases and J 6 bases, with 7 bases left between them. CDR3 size: 11 residues. Germline V gene data show CDR1 as SGDLS and CDR2 as YYNGEE. CDR3 nucleotide sequence: TGTGCCAGCGGGCTAGCCGGGGAGCTGTTTTTT. Translated: CASGLAGELFF.